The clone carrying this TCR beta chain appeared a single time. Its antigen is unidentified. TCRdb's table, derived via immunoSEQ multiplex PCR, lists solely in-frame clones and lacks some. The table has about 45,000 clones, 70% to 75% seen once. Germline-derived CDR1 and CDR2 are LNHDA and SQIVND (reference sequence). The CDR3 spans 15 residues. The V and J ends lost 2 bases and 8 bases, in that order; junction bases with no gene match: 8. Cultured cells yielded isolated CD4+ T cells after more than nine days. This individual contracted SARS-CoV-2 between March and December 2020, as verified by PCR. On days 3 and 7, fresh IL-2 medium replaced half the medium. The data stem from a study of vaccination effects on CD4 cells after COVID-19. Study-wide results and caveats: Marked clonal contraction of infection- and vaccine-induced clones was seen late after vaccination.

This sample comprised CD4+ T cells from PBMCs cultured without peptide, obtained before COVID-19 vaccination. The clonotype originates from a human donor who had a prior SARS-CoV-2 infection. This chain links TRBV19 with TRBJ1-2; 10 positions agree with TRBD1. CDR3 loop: CASSILGGQGQGYTF. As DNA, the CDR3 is TGTGCCAGTAGTATATTAGGGGGACAGGGGCAAGGCTACACCTTC.